This TCR beta chain was recorded in a study of blood T cells in healthy people across ages. With V trimmed by 1 base and J by 8 bases, 7 bases remained unmatched. The CDR3 is 15 amino acids. CDR1 is SGDLS and CDR2 is YYNGEE in the germline V gene. Caucasian individuals from Russia who were healthy and aged about 6 to 95 acted as donors. The use of a sample-barcoded 5' primer and a J-beta primer mix characterized a second PCR of about 7 to 12 cycles. Researchers report that a template-switch adaptor with 12 random nucleotides tagged each cDNA molecule. TCRdb called the 5' RACE reads again in MiXCR, with one record for every CDR3 protein. The sample has some 1 million distinct CDR3 sequences; roughly 45% are singletons.

This clonotype was obtained from an older woman in good health. The chain combines TRBV9 with TRBJ2-1; TRBD2 aligns across 9 bases. Sequenced material: blood. CDR3 sequence reads: CASSVLSGRSHEQFF. The CDR3 DNA reads TGTGCCAGCAGCGTACTCAGCGGGAGGTCCCATGAGCAGTTCTTC.